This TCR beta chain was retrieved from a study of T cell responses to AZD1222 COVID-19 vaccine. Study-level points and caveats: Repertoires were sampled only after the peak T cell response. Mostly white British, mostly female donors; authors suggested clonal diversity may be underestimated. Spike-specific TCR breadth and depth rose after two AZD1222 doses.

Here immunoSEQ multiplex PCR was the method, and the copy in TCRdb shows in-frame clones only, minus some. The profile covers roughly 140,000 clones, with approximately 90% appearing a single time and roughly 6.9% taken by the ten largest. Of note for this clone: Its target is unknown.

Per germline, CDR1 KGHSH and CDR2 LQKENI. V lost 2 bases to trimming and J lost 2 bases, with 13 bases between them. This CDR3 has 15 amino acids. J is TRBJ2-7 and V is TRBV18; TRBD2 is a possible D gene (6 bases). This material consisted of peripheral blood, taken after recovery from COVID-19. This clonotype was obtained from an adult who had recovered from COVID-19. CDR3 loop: CASSPGPGAPYEQYF. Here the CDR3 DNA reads TGTGCCAGCTCACCAGGTCCGGGAGCCCCCTACGAGCAGTACTTC.